The present T cell receptor (beta chain) was sequenced within a study of circulating CD8 cells and anti-PD-1 response in melanoma. Overall study findings and caveats: Replicates were generally not done for experiments. Published repertoire comparisons used only baseline and M1 samples from a small cohort with few responders.

The QIAseq Immune Repertoire TCR panel built the libraries from approximately 15 ng of total RNA. TCRdb analysed the reads with MiXCR anew, one entry per CDR3 protein. The sample contains roughly 800 distinct CDR3 sequences, under 4.5% of which appear only once. Germline V CDR1 and CDR2: MNHEY, SVGAGI. V lost 7 bases and J 7 bases, leaving 17 bases between the germline ends. The CDR3 has 14 residues. Relative to its sample, this clonotype is medium-sized. Its specificity is unknown. From live CD3+CD8+TCRalphabeta+ cells, four PD-1 and/or TIGIT subsets were sorted. The chain recombines TRBV6-5 with TRBJ1-5; a weak D match, TRBD1 (6 bases). The source is a human donor with melanoma. The sequencing here drew on CD8+ T cells from PBMCs, taken at baseline or after one month of anti-PD-1 therapy (not recorded which). The CDR3 loop is CASTFLPGGQPQHF. The CDR3, as DNA: TGTGCCAGCACCTTTCTACCGGGGGGCCAGCCCCAGCATTTT.